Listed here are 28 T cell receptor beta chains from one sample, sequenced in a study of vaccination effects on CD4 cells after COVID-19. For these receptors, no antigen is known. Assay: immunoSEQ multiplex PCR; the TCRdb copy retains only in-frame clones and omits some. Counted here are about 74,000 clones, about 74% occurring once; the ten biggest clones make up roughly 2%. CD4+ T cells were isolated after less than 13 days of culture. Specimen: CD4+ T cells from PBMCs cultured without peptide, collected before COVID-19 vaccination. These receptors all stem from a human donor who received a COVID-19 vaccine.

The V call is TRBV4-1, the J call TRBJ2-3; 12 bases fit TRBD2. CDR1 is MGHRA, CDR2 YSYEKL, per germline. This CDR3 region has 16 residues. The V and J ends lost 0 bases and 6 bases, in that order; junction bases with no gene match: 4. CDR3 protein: CASSQDSLAGGDTQYF. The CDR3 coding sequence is TGCGCCAGCAGCCAAGATTCCCTAGCGGGGGGGGATACGCAGTATTTT.

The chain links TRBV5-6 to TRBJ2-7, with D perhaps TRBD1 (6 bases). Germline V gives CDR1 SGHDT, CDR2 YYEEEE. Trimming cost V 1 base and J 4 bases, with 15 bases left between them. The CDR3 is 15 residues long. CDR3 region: CASSLYAGAVYEQYV. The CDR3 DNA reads TGTGCCAGCAGCTTGTATGCAGGGGCCGTATACGAGCAGTACGTC.

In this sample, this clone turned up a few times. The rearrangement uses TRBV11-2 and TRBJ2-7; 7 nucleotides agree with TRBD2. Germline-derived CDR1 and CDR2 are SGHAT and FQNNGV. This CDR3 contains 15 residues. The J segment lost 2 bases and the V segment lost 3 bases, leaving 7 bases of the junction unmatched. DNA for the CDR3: TGTGCCAGCAGCTTGGGTTTGGGGGGGACCTACGAGCAGTACGTC. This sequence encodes CASSLGLGGTYEQYV.

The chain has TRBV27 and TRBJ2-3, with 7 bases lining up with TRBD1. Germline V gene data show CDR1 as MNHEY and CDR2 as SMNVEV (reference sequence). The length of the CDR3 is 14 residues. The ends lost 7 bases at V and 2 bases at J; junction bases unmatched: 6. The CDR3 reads CASTTTGYTDTQYF. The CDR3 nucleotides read TGTGCCAGCACCACGACAGGGTACACAGATACGCAGTATTTT.

The CDR3 spells CSSQGYRGGTDTQYF. The CDR3 bases are TGCAGCTCCCAAGGCTACAGGGGGGGCACAGATACGCAGTATTTT. The rearrangement links TRBV29-1 to TRBJ2-3, with 8 bases lining up with TRBD1. V dropped 8 bases and J dropped 1; count of bases not matched to a gene: 11. The CDR3 extends over 15 amino acids. Germline CDR1 SQVTM, CDR2 ANQGSEA.

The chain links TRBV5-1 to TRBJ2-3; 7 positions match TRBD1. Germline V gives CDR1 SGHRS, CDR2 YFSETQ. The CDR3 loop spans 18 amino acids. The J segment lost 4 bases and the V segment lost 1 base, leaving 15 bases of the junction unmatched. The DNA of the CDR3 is TGCGCCAGCAGCTTGACCGAATACAGGGGTTTATACTCAGATACGCAGTATTTT. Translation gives CASSLTEYRGLYSDTQYF.

The CDR3, as DNA: TGTGCCAGCAGCCGAGAGACAGCCGCTATGAACACTGAAGCTTTCTTT. It translates to CASSRETAAMNTEAFF. The V and J genes are TRBV7-8 and TRBJ1-1; the D gene is possibly TRBD1 (5 bases). Germline V lookup: CDR1 SGHVS, CDR2 FQNEAQ. V was clipped by 5 bases and J by 0 bases, with 16 bases between them. This CDR3 spans 16 amino acids.

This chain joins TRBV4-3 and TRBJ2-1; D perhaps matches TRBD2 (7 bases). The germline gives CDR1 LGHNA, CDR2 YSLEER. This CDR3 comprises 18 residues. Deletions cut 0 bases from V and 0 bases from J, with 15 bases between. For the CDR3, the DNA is TGCGCCAGCAGCCAAGAGGCGGGGGCCCCAATCTCCTACAATGAGCAGTTCTTC. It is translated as CASSQEAGAPISYNEQFF.

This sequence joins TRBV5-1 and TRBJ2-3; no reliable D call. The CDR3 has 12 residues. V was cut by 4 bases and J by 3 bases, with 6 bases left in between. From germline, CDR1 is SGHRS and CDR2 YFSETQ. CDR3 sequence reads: CASSPTTDTQYF. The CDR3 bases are TGCGCCAGCAGCCCGACTACAGATACGCAGTATTTT.

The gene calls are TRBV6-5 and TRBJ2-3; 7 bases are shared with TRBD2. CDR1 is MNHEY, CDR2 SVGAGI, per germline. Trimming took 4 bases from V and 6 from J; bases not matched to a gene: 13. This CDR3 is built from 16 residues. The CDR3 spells CASSFKRGYLGDTQYF. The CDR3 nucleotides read TGTGCCAGCAGTTTTAAGCGGGGCTATCTCGGGGATACGCAGTATTTT.

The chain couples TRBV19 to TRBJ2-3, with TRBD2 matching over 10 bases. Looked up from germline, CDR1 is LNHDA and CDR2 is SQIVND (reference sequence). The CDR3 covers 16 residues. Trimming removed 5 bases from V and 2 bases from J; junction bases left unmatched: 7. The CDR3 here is CASSWLAGGSTDTQYF. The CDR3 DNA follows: TGTGCCAGTAGTTGGTTAGCGGGGGGATCCACAGATACGCAGTATTTT. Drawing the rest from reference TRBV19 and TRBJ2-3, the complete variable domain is DGGITQSPKYLFRKEGQNVTLSCEQNLNHDAMYWYRQDPGQGLRLIYYSQIVNDFQKGDIAEGYSVSREKKESFPLTVTSAQKNPTAFYLCASSWLAGGSTDTQYFGPGTRLTVL.

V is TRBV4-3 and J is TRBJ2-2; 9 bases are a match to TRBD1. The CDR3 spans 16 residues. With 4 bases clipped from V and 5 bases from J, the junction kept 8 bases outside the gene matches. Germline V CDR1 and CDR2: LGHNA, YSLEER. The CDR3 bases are TGCGCCAGCAGCCCTACAGGGGGCTGGATGACCGGGGAGCTGTTTTTT. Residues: CASSPTGGWMTGELFF.

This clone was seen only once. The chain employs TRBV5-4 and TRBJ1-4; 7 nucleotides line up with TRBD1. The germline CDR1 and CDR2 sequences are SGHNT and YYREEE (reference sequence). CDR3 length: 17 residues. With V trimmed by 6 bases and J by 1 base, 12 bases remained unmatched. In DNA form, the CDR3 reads TGTGCCAGCACCACTCGAGGAGGGGGCGGAACTAATGAAAAACTGTTTTTT. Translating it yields CASTTRGGGGTNEKLFF. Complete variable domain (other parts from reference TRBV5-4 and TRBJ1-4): ETGVTQSPTHLIKTRGQQVTLRCSSQSGHNTVSWYQQALGQGPQFIFQYYREEENGRGNFPPRFSGLQFPNYSSELNVNALELDDSALYLCASTTRGGGGTNEKLFFGSGTQLSVL.

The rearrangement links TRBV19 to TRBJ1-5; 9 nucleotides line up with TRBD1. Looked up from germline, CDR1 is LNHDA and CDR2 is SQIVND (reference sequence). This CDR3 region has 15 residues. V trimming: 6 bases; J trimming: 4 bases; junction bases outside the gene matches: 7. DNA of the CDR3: TGTGCCAGTAGCCGGGACAGGGCTCAAAATCAGCCCCAGCATTTT. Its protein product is CASSRDRAQNQPQHF.

CDR3 residues: CATPLCGGANEQFF. The CDR3, as DNA: TGCGCCACCCCACTTTGCGGGGGGGCCAATGAGCAGTTCTTC. This chain uses TRBV5-1 with TRBJ2-1; 9 bases line up with TRBD2. This CDR3 spans 14 amino acids. Looked up from germline, CDR1 is SGHRS and CDR2 is YFSETQ. V gave up 9 bases and J gave up 6 bases; unmatched junction bases: 10.

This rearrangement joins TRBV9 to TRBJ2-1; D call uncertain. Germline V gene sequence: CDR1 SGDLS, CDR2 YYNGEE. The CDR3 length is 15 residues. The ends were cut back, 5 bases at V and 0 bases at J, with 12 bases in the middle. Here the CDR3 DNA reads TGTGCCAGCAGTCCACTATCTAGCTCCTACAATGAGCAGTTCTTC. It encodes CASSPLSSSYNEQFF.

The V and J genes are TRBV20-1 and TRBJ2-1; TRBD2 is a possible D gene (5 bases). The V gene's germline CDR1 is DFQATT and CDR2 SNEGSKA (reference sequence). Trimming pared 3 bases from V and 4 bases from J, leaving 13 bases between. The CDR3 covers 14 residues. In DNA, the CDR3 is TGCAGTGCTAGTTTAGCGAGTAATTACAATGAGCAGTTCTTC. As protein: CSASLASNYNEQFF.

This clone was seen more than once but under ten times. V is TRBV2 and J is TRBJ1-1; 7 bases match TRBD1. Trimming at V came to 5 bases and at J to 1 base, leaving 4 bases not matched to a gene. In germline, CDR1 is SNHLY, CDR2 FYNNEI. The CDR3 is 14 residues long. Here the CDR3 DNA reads TGTGCCAGCAGTAACAGGGGATCGAACACTGAAGCTTTCTTT. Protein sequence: CASSNRGSNTEAFF.

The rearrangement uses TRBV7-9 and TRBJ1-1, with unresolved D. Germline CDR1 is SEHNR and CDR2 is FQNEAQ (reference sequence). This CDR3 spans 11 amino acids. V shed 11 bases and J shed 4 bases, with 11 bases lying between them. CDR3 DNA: TGTGCCGGAACCCCGGCCACTGAAGCTTTCTTT. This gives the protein CAGTPATEAFF. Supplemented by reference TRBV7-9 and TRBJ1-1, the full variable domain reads DTGVSQNPRHKITKRGQNVTFRCDPISEHNRLYWYRQTLGQGPEFLTYFQNEAQLEKSRLLSDRFSAERPKGSFSTLEIQRTEQGDSAMYLCAGTPATEAFFGQGTRLTVV.

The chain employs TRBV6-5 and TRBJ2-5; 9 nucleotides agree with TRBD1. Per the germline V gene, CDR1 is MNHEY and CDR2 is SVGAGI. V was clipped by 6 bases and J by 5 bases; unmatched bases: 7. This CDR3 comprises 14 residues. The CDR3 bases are TGTGCCAGCAGATCTCCCGGACAGGGGGAGACCCAGTACTTC. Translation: CASRSPGQGETQYF.

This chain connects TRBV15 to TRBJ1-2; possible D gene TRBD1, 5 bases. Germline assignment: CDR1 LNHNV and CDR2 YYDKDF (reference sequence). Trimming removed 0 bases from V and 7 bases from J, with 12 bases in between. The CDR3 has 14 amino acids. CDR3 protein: CATSRDMAGSGYTF. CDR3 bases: TGTGCCACCAGCAGAGATATGGCAGGGTCTGGCTACACCTTC.

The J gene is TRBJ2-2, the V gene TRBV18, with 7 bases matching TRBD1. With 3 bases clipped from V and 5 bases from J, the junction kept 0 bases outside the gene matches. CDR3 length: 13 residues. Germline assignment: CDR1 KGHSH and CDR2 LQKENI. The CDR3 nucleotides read TGTGCCAGCTCACCCAGGGGGACCGGGGAGCTGTTTTTT. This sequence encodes CASSPRGTGELFF.

DNA of the CDR3: TGTGCCAGCAGCTTAGCTACAGGGGGCACTGAAGCTTTCTTT. Its translation: CASSLATGGTEAFF. V and J are TRBV7-8 and TRBJ1-1; 8 positions match TRBD1. V lost 0 bases and J lost 4; bases outside the gene matches: 1. This CDR3 contains 14 residues. Germline lookup yields CDR1 SGHVS and CDR2 FQNEAQ.

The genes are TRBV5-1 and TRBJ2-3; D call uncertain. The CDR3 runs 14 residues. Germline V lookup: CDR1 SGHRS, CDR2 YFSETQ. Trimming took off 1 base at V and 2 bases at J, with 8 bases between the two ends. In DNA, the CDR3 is TGCGCCAGCAGCTTGTCCGGATACACAGATACGCAGTATTTT. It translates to CASSLSGYTDTQYF.

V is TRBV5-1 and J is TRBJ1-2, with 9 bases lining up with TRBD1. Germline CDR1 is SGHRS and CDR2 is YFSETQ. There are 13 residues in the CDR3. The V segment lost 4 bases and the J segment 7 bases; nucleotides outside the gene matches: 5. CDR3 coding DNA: TGCGCCAGCAGCCCAGGGACAGGGAGTGGCTACACCTTC. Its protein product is CASSPGTGSGYTF.

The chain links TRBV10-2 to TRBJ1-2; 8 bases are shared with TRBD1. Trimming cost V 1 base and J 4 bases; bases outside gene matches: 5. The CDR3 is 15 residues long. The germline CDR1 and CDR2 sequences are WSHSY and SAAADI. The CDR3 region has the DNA TGCGCCAGCAGTGAGTACGAGACAGGGGCCTATGGCTACACCTTC. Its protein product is CASSEYETGAYGYTF.

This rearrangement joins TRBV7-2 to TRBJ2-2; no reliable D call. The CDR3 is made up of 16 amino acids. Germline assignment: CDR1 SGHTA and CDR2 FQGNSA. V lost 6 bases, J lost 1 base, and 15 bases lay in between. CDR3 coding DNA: TGTGCCAGCAGTGGGTCGACACACAAGAACACCGGGGAGCTGTTTTTT. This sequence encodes CASSGSTHKNTGELFF.

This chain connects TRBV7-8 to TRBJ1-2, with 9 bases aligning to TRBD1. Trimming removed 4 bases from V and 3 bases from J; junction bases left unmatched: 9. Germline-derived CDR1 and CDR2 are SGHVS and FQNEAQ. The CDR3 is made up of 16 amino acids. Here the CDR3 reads CASSSEKGQGHYGYTF. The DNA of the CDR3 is TGTGCCAGCAGCTCAGAGAAAGGACAGGGGCACTATGGCTACACCTTC.